Following are 28 T cell receptor beta chains from one sample sequenced in a study of blood T cells in healthy people across ages. With a J-beta primer mix and a sample-barcoded 5' primer, a second PCR ran about 7 to 12 cycles. TCRdb called the 5' RACE reads again in MiXCR, with one record for every CDR3 protein. The data contain about 1.8 million distinct CDR3 sequences, roughly 52% of them singletons. The source material was blood. The receptors shown here come from a woman in her forties in good health.

The genes are TRBV28 and TRBJ1-6; D not certain. Trimming removed 5 bases from V and 0 bases from J, with 8 bases in between. The CDR3 is 15 amino acids. The V gene's germline CDR1 is MDHEN and CDR2 SYDVKM. The CDR3 spells CASSPVRSYNSPLHF. DNA for the CDR3: TGTGCCAGCAGTCCGGTCCGCTCCTATAATTCACCCCTCCACTTT.

The V and J genes are TRBV14 and TRBJ2-7, with D possibly being TRBD2 (6 bases). V lost 4 bases to trimming and J lost 3 bases, with 19 bases between them. The length of the CDR3 is 16 residues. Germline V lookup: CDR1 SGHDN, CDR2 FVKESK. The DNA of the CDR3 is TGTGCCAGCAGCCGCGCGGGGCAGCGAGCAAACTACGAGCAGTACTTC. Translated, it gives CASSRAGQRANYEQYF.

Worth noting for this clonotype: One end of the junction fails to match germline, which may point to a read error. The gene calls are TRBV2 and TRBJ2-3; D ambiguous. CDR1 is SNHLY, CDR2 FYNNEI, per germline. The CDR3 spans 13 residues. The CDR3 DNA sequence: TGTGCCAGCAGTGAAGCGCGAGAAGATACGCGGTATTTT. Protein sequence: CASSEAREDTRYF.

This clonotype was counted at least ten times. The V gene is TRBV4-1, the J gene TRBJ2-5; 10 bases align to TRBD2. Germline V lookup: CDR1 MGHRA, CDR2 YSYEKL. J gave up 5 bases and V 0 bases, and 3 bases lay outside the gene matches. The CDR3 contains 15 residues. The CDR3 reads CASSQDLSGGETQYF. CDR3 coding DNA: TGCGCCAGCAGCCAAGATCTTAGCGGGGGGGAGACCCAGTACTTC.

The rearrangement joins TRBV6-5 to TRBJ1-5; 8 nucleotides line up with TRBD1. Trimming took 0 bases from V and 7 from J; bases not matched to a gene: 5. The CDR3 runs to 15 residues. The V gene's germline CDR1 is MNHEY and CDR2 SVGAGI. The CDR3 DNA reads as TGTGCCAGCAGTTACTCCGGGACAGGCCGGCAGCCCCAGCATTTT. Encoded protein: CASSYSGTGRQPQHF.

The rearrangement joins TRBV20-1 to TRBJ1-5, with 7 bases matching TRBD1. Germline CDR1 DFQATT, CDR2 SNEGSKA (reference sequence). With V trimmed by 6 bases and J by 3 bases, 5 bases remained unmatched. This CDR3 spans 13 amino acids. CDR3: CSANTGDNQPQHF. CDR3 DNA: TGCAGTGCCAACACAGGGGACAATCAGCCCCAGCATTTT.

In nucleotides, the CDR3 is TGTGCCAGCAGCCGGTGGGCCCCAGATACGCAGTATTTT. This codes for CASSRWAPDTQYF. The V call is TRBV7-2, the J call TRBJ2-3; D is unresolved. V lost 5 bases to trimming and J lost 4 bases, with 10 bases between them. Germline V CDR1 and CDR2: SGHTA, FQGNSA. The CDR3 extends over 13 amino acids.

CDR3 amino acids: CASSQEFDGYYEQYF. In nucleotides, the CDR3 is TGCGCCAGCAGCCAAGAGTTTGACGGATACTACGAGCAGTACTTC. This chain links TRBV4-1 with TRBJ2-4; D uncertain. TRBJ2-7 matches the DNA end more closely, so the J call is doubtful. Germline V CDR1 and CDR2: MGHRA, YSYEKL. The length of the CDR3 is 15 residues.

The chain joins TRBV6-5 to TRBJ1-2; possibly TRBD1 for D (5 bases). This CDR3 is 14 amino acids long. The V end was cut by 4 bases, the J end by 8 bases, with 17 bases between. Germline CDR1 reads MNHEY; CDR2 reads SVGAGI. CDR3 DNA sequence: TGTGCCAGCAGTTCTTTCGACAGAAGGGACGGCTACACCTTC. Encoded protein: CASSSFDRRDGYTF.

This chain links TRBV7-2 with TRBJ2-3; 7 bases agree with TRBD1. The CDR3 runs to 15 residues. J gave up 8 bases and V 6 bases, and 14 bases lay outside the gene matches. Germline CDR1 and CDR2: SGHTA and FQGNSA. The CDR3 sequence is CASSPGGKLGGTQYF. For the CDR3, the DNA is TGTGCCAGCAGTCCAGGGGGTAAACTAGGTGGTACGCAGTATTTT.

This clonotype showed up just once. V gene TRBV7-9 combines with J gene TRBJ2-1, with D tentatively TRBD1 (5 bases). This CDR3 spans 15 amino acids. Per germline, CDR1 SEHNR and CDR2 FQNEAQ (reference sequence). V lost 5 bases to trimming and J lost 3 bases, with 14 bases between them. Written as DNA, the CDR3 is TGTGCCAGCAGCGCAGACAGCCGAAACTACAATGAGCAGTTCTTC. Protein product: CASSADSRNYNEQFF.

The chain recombines TRBV20-1 with TRBJ1-6, with D unclear. CDR1 and CDR2 from the germline V gene are DFQATT and SNEGSKA (reference sequence). Between the trimmed V and J ends, which lost 3 bases and 5 bases, there was a span of 11 bases. This CDR3 region has 14 residues. CDR3 residues: CSARSTPDNSPLHF. The CDR3 DNA sequence: TGCAGTGCTAGGTCGACGCCAGATAATTCACCCCTCCACTTT.

This clonotype was detected a few times. The genes are TRBV28 and TRBJ2-7, with D perhaps being TRBD1 or TRBD2 (5 bases each). CDR1 MDHEN and CDR2 SYDVKM come from the germline V gene. Deletions cut 9 bases from V and 1 base from J, with 16 bases between. The CDR3 runs to 14 residues. The CDR3 region has the DNA TGTGCCAGTCGATACGGGACGCCTTCCTACGAGCAGTACTTC. This sequence encodes CASRYGTPSYEQYF.

This clonotype was detected only once. The rearrangement links TRBV27 to TRBJ2-1, with D perhaps matching TRBD1 or TRBD2 (6 bases each). Trimming removed 5 bases from V and 5 bases from J, with 19 bases in between. Germline V gene lookup returns CDR1 MNHEY and CDR2 SMNVEV (reference sequence). The CDR3 extends over 16 amino acids. The CDR3 here is CASSPDMAGEDNEQFF. CDR3 nucleotide sequence: TGTGCCAGCAGTCCCGATATGGCAGGGGAGGACAATGAGCAGTTCTTC.

The V gene is TRBV7-9, the J gene TRBJ2-7, with D tentatively TRBD1 or TRBD2 (5 bases each). Germline CDR1 reads SEHNR; CDR2 reads FQNEAQ (reference sequence). V lost 2 bases to trimming and J lost 2 bases, with 13 bases between them. The CDR3 extends over 15 amino acids. The chain's CDR3 is CASSLPTGTAYEQYF. The CDR3 DNA is TGTGCCAGCAGCTTACCCACCGGGACGGCCTACGAGCAGTACTTC. Looking up the rest from reference TRBV7-9 and TRBJ2-7 gives the full variable domain: DTGVSQNPRHKITKRGQNVTFRCDPISEHNRLYWYRQTLGQGPEFLTYFQNEAQLEKSRLLSDRFSAERPKGSFSTLEIQRTEQGDSAMYLCASSLPTGTAYEQYFGPGTRLTVT.

This clonotype was counted once. This rearrangement joins TRBV5-6 to TRBJ2-3; 8 bases agree with TRBD2. The CDR3 totals 16 residues. After removal of 3 bases from V and 0 bases from J, the junction contained 6 bases not matched to a gene. Germline V gene data show CDR1 as SGHDT and CDR2 as YYEEEE. The CDR3 protein is CASSYPGGKSTDTQYF. CDR3 coding DNA: TGTGCCAGCAGCTACCCGGGGGGGAAAAGCACAGATACGCAGTATTTT.

The chain carries TRBV7-2 and TRBJ2-5; 8 nucleotides agree with TRBD2. V was pared by 2 bases and J by 2 bases, with 7 bases of the junction left unmatched. The germline V gene encodes CDR1 SGHTA and CDR2 FQGNSA. CDR3 length: 16 amino acids. CDR3 nucleotide sequence: TGTGCCAGCAGCTTATTCCCAGCGGGGGTACAAGAGACCCAGTACTTC. It codes for CASSLFPAGVQETQYF.

The J gene is TRBJ1-4, the V gene TRBV6-1, with D hard to call. Germline-derived CDR1 and CDR2 are MNHNS and SASEGT. The CDR3 consists of 16 residues. V was pared by 3 bases and J by 4 bases, with 15 bases between. As DNA, the CDR3 is TGTGCCAGCAGTGACAGCCCGCAGAGAAATAATGAAAAACTGTTTTTT. It codes for CASSDSPQRNNEKLFF.

The rearrangement uses TRBV27 and TRBJ2-3; no clear D. The V end lost 5 bases, the J end lost 3 bases, and 15 bases lay between the germline ends. The CDR3 runs 15 residues. The germline gives CDR1 MNHEY, CDR2 SMNVEV (reference sequence). In DNA, the CDR3 is TGTGCCAGCAGTAGTAGAGTGCCTTGGACAGATACGCAGTATTTT. Protein product: CASSSRVPWTDTQYF.

This chain connects TRBV6-1 to TRBJ2-3; no definite D call. The germline V gene encodes CDR1 MNHNS and CDR2 SASEGT. The CDR3 is 11 amino acids. With 2 bases removed from V and 7 bases from J, the gap between germline ends came to 4 bases. CDR3 sequence reads: CASSEPHTQYF. CDR3 sequence (DNA): TGTGCCAGCAGTGAACCCCATACGCAGTATTTT.

The gene calls are TRBV6-2 or TRBV6-3 and TRBJ2-7, with 9 bases matching TRBD2. CDR3 length: 16 amino acids. Germline assignment: CDR1 MNHEY and CDR2 SVGEGT. With 4 bases clipped from V and 3 bases from J, the junction kept 10 bases outside the gene matches. The CDR3 coding sequence is TGTGCCAGCAGTTCCCCCCTTAGCGGGGGAAACTACGAGCAGTACTTC. The encoded protein is CASSSPLSGGNYEQYF.

CDR3 region: CASSQDDGGDYGYTF. The CDR3 coding sequence is TGCGCCAGCAGCCAAGATGACGGGGGTGACTATGGCTACACCTTC. This chain joins TRBV4-3 and TRBJ1-2; D may be TRBD1 (5 bases). This CDR3 comprises 15 residues. Per germline, CDR1 LGHNA and CDR2 YSLEER. The germline V and J ends were trimmed by 0 bases and 3 bases, with 11 bases remaining between them.

This clonotype has just a few counts. The rearrangement uses TRBV7-9 and TRBJ1-6; the match to TRBD1 covers 9 bases. Per germline, CDR1 SEHNR and CDR2 FQNEAQ (reference sequence). Losses at the gene ends were 5 bases for V and 8 bases for J; bases not matched to a gene: 7. The CDR3 totals 15 residues. The CDR3 loop is CASSLWTGVDSPLHF. The CDR3 DNA is TGTGCCAGCAGCCTATGGACAGGGGTAGATTCACCCCTCCACTTT.

Concerning this clonotype itself: At one end the junction does not follow the germline gene, possibly because of a read error. CDR3: CAGSFPDPMTSGGPVSSYNEQFF. As DNA, the CDR3 is TGTGCCGGCAGCTTCCCAGACCCCATGACTAGCGGGGGGCCCGTAAGCTCCTACAATGAGCAGTTCTTC. The genes are TRBV11-2 and TRBJ2-1; 13 positions match TRBD2. CDR1 SGHAT and CDR2 FQNNGV come from the germline V gene. The CDR3 sequence is 23 residues long.

The CDR3 region is CASGLGARSTDTQYF. As DNA, the CDR3 is TGTGCTAGTGGTTTGGGCGCGCGTAGCACAGATACGCAGTATTTT. V gene TRBV12-5 combines with J gene TRBJ2-3; D is unresolved. CDR1 is LGHNT and CDR2 is FRNRAP in the germline V gene. This CDR3 region has 15 residues. V was shortened by 1 base and J by 0 bases, with 8 bases between the two germline ends.

The rearrangement links TRBV20-1 to TRBJ2-3; a weak D match, TRBD2 (7 bases). The CDR3 runs 15 residues. Germline CDR1 reads DFQATT; CDR2 reads SNEGSKA (reference sequence). Trimming removed 2 bases from V and 1 base from J, with 13 bases in between. CDR3 in amino acids: CSARTTGRGTDTQYF. For the CDR3, the DNA is TGCAGTGCTAGAACTACAGGGAGGGGCACAGATACGCAGTATTTT.

The chain has TRBV11-1 and TRBJ2-4; D is unresolved. There are 15 residues in the CDR3. Germline V CDR1 and CDR2: SGHAT, FQDESV (reference sequence). Deletions cut 5 bases from V and 2 bases from J, with 13 bases between. CDR3: CASSKEALTKNIQYF. The CDR3 DNA follows: TGTGCCAGCAGCAAAGAAGCTCTAACCAAAAACATTCAGTACTTC.

V usage is TRBV5-1 and J usage is TRBJ2-1, with D perhaps TRBD2 (7 bases). V was shortened by 0 bases and J by 9 bases, with 19 bases between the two germline ends. The V gene's germline CDR1 is SGHRS and CDR2 YFSETQ. CDR3 length: 16 residues. The chain's CDR3 is CASSLDSRGGAGEQFF. Here the CDR3 DNA reads TGCGCCAGCAGCTTGGATTCTCGCGGGGGCGCGGGTGAGCAGTTCTTC.